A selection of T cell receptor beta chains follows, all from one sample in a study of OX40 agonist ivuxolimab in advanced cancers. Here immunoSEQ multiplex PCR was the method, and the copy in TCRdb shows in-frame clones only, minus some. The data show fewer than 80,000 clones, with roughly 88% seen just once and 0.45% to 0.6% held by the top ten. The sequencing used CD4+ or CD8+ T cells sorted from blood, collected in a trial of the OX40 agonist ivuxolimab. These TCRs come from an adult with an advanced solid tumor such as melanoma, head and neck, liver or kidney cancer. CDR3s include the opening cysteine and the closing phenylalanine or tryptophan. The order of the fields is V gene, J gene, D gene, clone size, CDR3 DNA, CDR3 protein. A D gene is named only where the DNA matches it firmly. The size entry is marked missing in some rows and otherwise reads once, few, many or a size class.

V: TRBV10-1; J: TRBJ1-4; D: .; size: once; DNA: TGCGCCAGCAGTGAGGCTCAGGGCGAGGAAAAACTGTTTTTT; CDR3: CASSEAQGEEKLFF
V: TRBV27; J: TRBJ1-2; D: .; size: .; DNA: TGTGCCAGCAGTTTGAGTCCTGGGGGGCGGGGTGGCTACACCTTC; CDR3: CASSLSPGGRGGYTF
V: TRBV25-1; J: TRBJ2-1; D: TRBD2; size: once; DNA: TGTGCCAGCTCTAACGGCGGGGGTTCCTACAATGAGCAGTTCTTC; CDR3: CASSNGGGSYNEQFF
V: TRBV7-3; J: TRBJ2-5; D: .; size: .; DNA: TGTGCCAGCAGCCCCACAGGGCTCCAAGAGACCCAGTACTTC; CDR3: CASSPTGLQETQYF
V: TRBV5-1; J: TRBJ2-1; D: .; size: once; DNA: TGCGCCAGCAGCTTGGTCCAGAACTCCTACAATGAGCAGTTCTTC; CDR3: CASSLVQNSYNEQFF
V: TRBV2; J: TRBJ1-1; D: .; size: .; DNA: TGTGCCAGCAGAGGAGGCAGACTGAACACTGAAGCTTTCTTT; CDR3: CASRGGRLNTEAFF
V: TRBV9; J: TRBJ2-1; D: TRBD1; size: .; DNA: TGTGCCAGCAGCGTAGAGGGACAGGGATGGAATGAGCAGTTCTTC; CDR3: CASSVEGQGWNEQFF
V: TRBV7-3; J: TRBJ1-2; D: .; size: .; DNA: TGTGCCAGCAGCTTAACGTCGGCGGCCGGCTACACCTTC; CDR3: CASSLTSAAGYTF
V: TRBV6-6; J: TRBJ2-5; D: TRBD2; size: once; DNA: TGTGCCAGCAGTTCCCGGGGGGAGGAGACCCAGTACTTC; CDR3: CASSSRGEETQYF
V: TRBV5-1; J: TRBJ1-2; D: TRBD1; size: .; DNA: TGCGCCAGCAGCTTGTCCGCGGACAGGGGCGGAGGCTACACCTTC; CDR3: CASSLSADRGGGYTF
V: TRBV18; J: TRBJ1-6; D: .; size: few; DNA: TGTGCCAGCTCACCAGGGAATAATTCACCCCTCCACTTT; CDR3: CASSPGNNSPLHF
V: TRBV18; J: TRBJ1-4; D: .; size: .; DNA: TGTGCCAGCTCACCAGGTACCGCAACTAATGAAAAACTGTTTTTT; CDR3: CASSPGTATNEKLFF
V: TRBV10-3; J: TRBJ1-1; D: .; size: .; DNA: TGTGCCATCAGTGAAACGGCCGATCCCCCTGAAGCTTTCTTT; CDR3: CAISETADPPEAFF
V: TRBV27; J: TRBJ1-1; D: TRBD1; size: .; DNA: TGTGCCAGCAGTGACCGGACAGGGGGAAACACTGAAGCTTTCTTT; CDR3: CASSDRTGGNTEAFF
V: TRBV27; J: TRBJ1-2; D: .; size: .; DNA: TGTGCCAGCAGCCCCCGGGCGGGCCCCACCTATGGCTACACCTTC; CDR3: CASSPRAGPTYGYTF
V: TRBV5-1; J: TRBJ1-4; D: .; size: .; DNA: TGCGCCAGCAGTGGTTCAGGGTTGGTTTCGAATGAAAAACTGTTTTTT; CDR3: CASSGSGLVSNEKLFF
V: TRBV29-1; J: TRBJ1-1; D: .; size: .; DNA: TGCAGCGTCATGAAGACGGGGAACACTGAAGCTTTCTTT; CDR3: CSVMKTGNTEAFF
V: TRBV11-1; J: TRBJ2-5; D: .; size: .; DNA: TGTGCCAGCAGCTCCCTTCGGGGGGCACAAGAGACCCAGTACTTC; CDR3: CASSSLRGAQETQYF
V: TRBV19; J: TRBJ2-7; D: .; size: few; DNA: TGTGCCAGTAGTCCCTCGGCGTGGGTCGGGGTACACGAGCAGTACTTC; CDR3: CASSPSAWVGVHEQYF
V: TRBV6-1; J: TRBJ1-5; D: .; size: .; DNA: TGTGCCAGCAGTGAAGCGCTGATTCAGCCCCAGCATTTT; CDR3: CASSEALIQPQHF
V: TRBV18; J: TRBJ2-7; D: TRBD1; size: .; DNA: TGTGCCAGCTCACAGGGACAGGGCTACGAGCAGTACTTC; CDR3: CASSQGQGYEQYF
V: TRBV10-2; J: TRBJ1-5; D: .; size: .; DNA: TGCGCCAGCAGTCTAACAGAGTATCAGCCCCAGCATTTT; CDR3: CASSLTEYQPQHF
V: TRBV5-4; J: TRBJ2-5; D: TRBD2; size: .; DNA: TGTGCCAGCAGTTCCACTTCTAGCGGGGGGGCCGCGGAGACCCAGTACTTC; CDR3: CASSSTSSGGAAETQYF
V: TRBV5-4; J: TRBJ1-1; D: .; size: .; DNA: TGTGCCAGCAGCCCTCCCGGGGGGATCGCAACTGAAGCTTTCTTT; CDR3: CASSPPGGIATEAFF
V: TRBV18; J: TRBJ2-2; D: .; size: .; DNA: TGTGCCAGCTCAAGAGGATCCGGGGAGCTGTTTTTT; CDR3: CASSRGSGELFF
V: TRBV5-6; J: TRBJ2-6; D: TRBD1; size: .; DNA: TGTGCCAGCAGCTTGACAGGGGCTGGGGCCAACGTCCTGACTTTC; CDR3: CASSLTGAGANVLTF
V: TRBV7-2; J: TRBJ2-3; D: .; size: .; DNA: TGTGCCAGCAGCTTCCGACCGCGCGCAGATACGCAGTATTTT; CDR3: CASSFRPRADTQYF
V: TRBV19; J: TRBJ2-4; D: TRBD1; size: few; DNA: TGTGCCAGTAGTATAGGACAGGGGGGGAGAAACATTCAGTACTTC; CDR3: CASSIGQGGRNIQYF
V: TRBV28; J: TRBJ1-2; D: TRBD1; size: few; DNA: TGTGCCACCACCATGACAGGGTCTGATGGCTACACCTTC; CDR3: CATTMTGSDGYTF
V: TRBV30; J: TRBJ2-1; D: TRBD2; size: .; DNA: TGTGCCTGGAGTGTACTACGCGGGGGGCCGCGCGAGCAGTTCTTC; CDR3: CAWSVLRGGPREQFF
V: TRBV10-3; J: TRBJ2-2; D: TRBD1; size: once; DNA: TGTGCCATCAGTGTCGGGACAGCGAACACCGGGGAGCTGTTTTTT; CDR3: CAISVGTANTGELFF
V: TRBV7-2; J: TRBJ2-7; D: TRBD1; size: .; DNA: TGTGCCAGCAGCATGCGGACAGGGTACTACGAGCAGTACTTC; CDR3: CASSMRTGYYEQYF
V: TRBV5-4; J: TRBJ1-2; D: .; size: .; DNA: TGTGCCAGCAGCTTGGACAGGGCGACACTAGATGGCTACACCTTC; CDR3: CASSLDRATLDGYTF
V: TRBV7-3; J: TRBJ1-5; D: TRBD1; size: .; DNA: TGTGCCAGCAGCTTAATGACAGGGTGGGCTATCGGTCAGCCCCAGCATTTT; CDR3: CASSLMTGWAIGQPQHF
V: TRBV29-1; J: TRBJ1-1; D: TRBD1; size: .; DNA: TGCAGCGTTGCATATACGACAGGGGAAAGTGAAGCTTTCTTT; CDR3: CSVAYTTGESEAFF
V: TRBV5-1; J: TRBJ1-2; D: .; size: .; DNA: TGCGCCAGCAGCTCCGGACTGATCCATGGCTACACCTTC; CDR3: CASSSGLIHGYTF
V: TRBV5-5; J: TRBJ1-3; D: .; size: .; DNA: TGTGCCAGCAGCTTGGAAAGGGTTGGAAACACCATATATTTT; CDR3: CASSLERVGNTIYF
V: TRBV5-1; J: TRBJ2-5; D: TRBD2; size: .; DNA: TGCGCCAGCAGCTTGGATCGCCGACTAGCTTACCAAGAGACCCAGTACTTC; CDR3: CASSLDRRLAYQETQYF
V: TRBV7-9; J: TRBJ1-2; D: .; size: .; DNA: TGTGCCAGCAGCTTAGCACTCAGCTTATATGGCTACACCTTC; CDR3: CASSLALSLYGYTF
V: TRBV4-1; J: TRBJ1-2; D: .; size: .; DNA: TGCGCCAGCAGCCAAGATGAGGACCACTATGGCTACACCTTC; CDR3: CASSQDEDHYGYTF
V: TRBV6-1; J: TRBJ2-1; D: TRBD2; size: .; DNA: TGTGCCAGCAGTGAAGTGGGGGGGTATTCATACAATGAGCAGTTCTTC; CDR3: CASSEVGGYSYNEQFF
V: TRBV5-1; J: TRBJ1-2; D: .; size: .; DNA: TGCGCCAGCAGCCCACAATTGGGGGTGAGCGGCTACACCTTC; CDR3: CASSPQLGVSGYTF
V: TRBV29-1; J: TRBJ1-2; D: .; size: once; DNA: TGCAGCGGCCAGGAGGGGCGGGATGGCTACACCTTC; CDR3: CSGQEGRDGYTF
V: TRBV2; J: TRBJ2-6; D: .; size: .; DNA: TGTGCCAGCACCTCCTTTGACAGGCCCTCTGGGGCCAACGTCCTGACTTTC; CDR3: CASTSFDRPSGANVLTF
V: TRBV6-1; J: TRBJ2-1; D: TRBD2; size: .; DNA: TGTGCCAGCAGGTCTAGCGGGGGGGCCGTCAATGAGCAGTTCTTC; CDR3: CASRSSGGAVNEQFF
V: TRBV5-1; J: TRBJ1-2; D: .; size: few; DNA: TGCGCCAGCAGCGCCGGGACCCTTGAGGGCTATGGCTACACCTTC; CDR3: CASSAGTLEGYGYTF
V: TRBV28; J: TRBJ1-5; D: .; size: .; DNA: TGTGCCACCCGAGGGGGGCTCCTTTCGGCCCAGCATTTT; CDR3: CATRGGLLSAQHF
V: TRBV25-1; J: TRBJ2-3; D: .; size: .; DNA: TGTGCCAGCAGTTCCCCAGGGGAAGCAGATACGCAGTATTTT; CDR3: CASSSPGEADTQYF
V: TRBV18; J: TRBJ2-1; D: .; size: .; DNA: TGTGCCAGCTCACCAATAACCCCTGATTACAATGAGCAGTTCTTC; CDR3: CASSPITPDYNEQFF
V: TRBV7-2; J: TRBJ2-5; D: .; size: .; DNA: TGTGCCAGCAGCCTCCTCAAAGCGGTCCAAGAGACCCAGTACTTC; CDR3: CASSLLKAVQETQYF
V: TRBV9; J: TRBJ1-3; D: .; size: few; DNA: TGTGCCAGCAGCCAGGTAACTGGAAACACCATATATTTT; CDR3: CASSQVTGNTIYF
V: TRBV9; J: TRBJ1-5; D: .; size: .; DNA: TGTGCCAGCAGCGTAGGGTTGGGGGAGAATCAGCCCCAGCATTTT; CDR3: CASSVGLGENQPQHF
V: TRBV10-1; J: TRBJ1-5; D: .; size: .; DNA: TGCGCCAGCAGTGAGTCTAACAATCAGCCCCAGCATTTT; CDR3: CASSESNNQPQHF
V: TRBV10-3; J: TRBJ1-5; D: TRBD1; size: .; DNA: TGTGCCATCAGCGACAGGGACGATCAGCCCCAGCATTTT; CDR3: CAISDRDDQPQHF
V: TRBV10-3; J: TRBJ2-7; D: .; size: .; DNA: TGTGCCACCGTAGCCCGACAGGTCTTCTACGAGCAGTACTTC; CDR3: CATVARQVFYEQYF
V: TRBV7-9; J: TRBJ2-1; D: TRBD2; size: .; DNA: TGTGCCACCTCCAGCGGGGCCTTGAATTACAATGAGCAGTTCTTC; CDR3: CATSSGALNYNEQFF
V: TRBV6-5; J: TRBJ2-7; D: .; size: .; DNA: TGTGCCAGCAGATACGTCCGGGACACCTCCTACGAGCAGTACTTC; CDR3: CASRYVRDTSYEQYF
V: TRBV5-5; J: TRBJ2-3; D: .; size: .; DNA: TGTGCCAGCAGCTTGCGGTGGACCTCCACAGATACGCAGTATTTT; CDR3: CASSLRWTSTDTQYF
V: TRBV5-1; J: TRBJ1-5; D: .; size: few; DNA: TGCGCCAGCAGCCGTTCCTACAATCAGCCCCAGCATTTT; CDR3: CASSRSYNQPQHF
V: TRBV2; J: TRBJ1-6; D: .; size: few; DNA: TGTGCCAGCAGTGCGACATGGGGGAATTCACCCCTCCACTTT; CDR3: CASSATWGNSPLHF